The rows below give T cell receptor beta chains drawn from one sample of a study of shared clonotypes between healthy human individuals. Assay: immunoSEQ multiplex PCR; the TCRdb copy retains only in-frame clones and omits some. This repertoire shows some 2.1 million clones, roughly 94% found once; its top ten account for 0.13%. Sequencing was carried out using naive CD4+ T cells sorted from blood. These receptors were collected from a man younger than 35 in good health. CDR3s include the opening cysteine and the closing phenylalanine or tryptophan. A D gene is named only where the DNA matches it firmly. Size is omitted from some rows. Given values are once, few, many or a class for expanded clones.

size	D	V	J	CDR3	DNA
.	.	TRBV6-5	TRBJ2-5	CASSYSGQETQYF	TGTGCCAGCAGTTATAGTGGGCAAGAGACCCAGTACTTC
.	.	TRBV18	TRBJ1-3	CASSPGQPYNSGNTIYF	TGTGCCAGCTCACCAGGGCAGCCCTATAACTCTGGAAACACCATATATTTT
.	TRBD2	TRBV28	TRBJ2-7	CASSRASGRAQKGEQYF	TGTGCCAGCAGTAGGGCTAGCGGGAGGGCCCAGAAGGGGGAGCAGTACTTC
.	TRBD1	TRBV5-4	TRBJ1-2	CASSSGQGANYGYTF	TGTGCCAGCAGCTCCGGACAGGGAGCTAACTATGGCTACACCTTC
once	TRBD1	TRBV5-1	TRBJ1-2	CASSLTGQGADGYTF	TGCGCCAGCAGCTTGACAGGACAGGGGGCAGATGGCTACACCTTC
.	.	TRBV5-4	TRBJ2-5	CASSRGGRGMETQYF	TGTGCCAGCAGCCGAGGGGGGCGCGGGATGGAGACCCAGTACTTC
.	TRBD1	TRBV6-1	TRBJ2-7	CASSEVKTGFPLLEQYF	TGTGCCAGCAGTGAAGTAAAGACAGGGTTTCCCCTCCTCGAGCAGTACTTC
.	.	TRBV27	TRBJ1-5	CASSLSIQGRFNQPQHF	TGTGCCAGCAGTTTATCGATCCAGGGGCGGTTTAATCAGCCCCAGCATTTT
.	.	TRBV30	TRBJ1-6	CAWQTGPNSPLHF	TGTGCCTGGCAAACAGGGCCTAATTCACCCCTCCACTTT
.	TRBD2	TRBV29-1	TRBJ2-5	CSVALAGKETQYF	TGCAGCGTGGCGCTAGCGGGTAAAGAGACCCAGTACTTC
.	.	TRBV6-5	TRBJ2-1	CASSYSRGGRNEQFF	TGTGCCAGCAGTTACTCAAGGGGGGGCCGAAATGAGCAGTTCTTC
.	.	TRBV15	TRBJ1-1	CATSKPQGRTTEAFF	TGTGCCACCAGCAAACCTCAGGGGAGGACTACTGAAGCTTTCTTT
.	.	TRBV7-7	TRBJ2-7	CASSPRQATYEQYF	TGTGCTAGCAGCCCGAGGCAAGCGACCTACGAGCAGTACTTC
.	.	TRBV19	TRBJ1-1	CASSPTWVNTEAFF	TGTGCCAGTAGCCCAACGTGGGTGAACACTGAAGCTTTCTTT
.	TRBD1	TRBV28	TRBJ2-7	CASRRRKTRDRVSYEQYF	TGTGCCAGCAGGCGACGAAAAACCCGGGACAGGGTCTCCTACGAGCAGTACTTC
.	TRBD1	TRBV28	TRBJ2-5	CASSLWIGSEEQGGETQYF	TGTGCCAGCAGTTTATGGATTGGGAGTGAAGAACAGGGGGGTGAGACCCAGTACTTC
.	.	TRBV6-6	TRBJ2-4	CASSTGNIQYF	TGTGCCAGCAGTACTGGGAACATTCAGTACTTC
.	TRBD1	TRBV7-3	TRBJ2-5	CASSLAGGEVETQYF	TGTGCCAGCAGCTTAGCAGGGGGAGAGGTCGAGACCCAGTACTTC
.	TRBD1	TRBV7-2	TRBJ2-7	CASSHRTGERNF	TGTGCCAGCAGCCACCGTACAGGGGAGAGGAACTTC
once	TRBD2	TRBV5-4	TRBJ2-3	CASSPGGAGTDTQYF	TGTGCCAGCAGCCCCGGGGGGGCAGGCACAGATACGCAGTATTTT